The present T cell receptor beta chain was sequenced within a study of long-term antiretroviral therapy in people with HIV. Notes on the study in general: Versus controls, repertoires in people with HIV had narrower CDR3 length ranges. The data indicate that diversity increased after ART but remained below transplant donor controls.

The study drew at least one pre-ART and at least two post-ART PBMC samples from every donor. Specimens held about 0.95-10 million cryopreserved PBMC prior to DNA extraction. For this clone: Its specificity is not known.

The assay used was immunoSEQ (version v3.0), run at survey level. Repertoires were generated with immunoSEQ multiplex PCR, while TCRdb's copy carries only in-frame clones and drops some. The sample holds some 40,000 clones, 86% seen once. The sequenced sample was unsorted PBMCs, obtained 1.2 years after starting antiretroviral therapy. This TCR was recovered from a woman in her fifties or sixties with HIV.

The CDR3 nucleotides read TGTGCCTGGAGCGCTAGGACAGGGAGCAGGCAAACCGGGGAGCTGTTTTTT. Translated, it gives CAWSARTGSRQTGELFF. This sequence joins TRBV30 and TRBJ2-2, with 8 bases matching TRBD1. The length of the CDR3 is 17 residues. Looked up from germline, CDR1 is GTSNPN and CDR2 is SVGIG (reference sequence). The ends lost 3 bases at V and 5 bases at J; junction bases unmatched: 14.